Below are 28 T cell receptor beta chains sequenced from a single sample in a study of blood T cells in healthy people across ages. The authors ran a second PCR of about 6 to 11 cycles using a sample-barcoded 5' primer and a J-beta primer mix. TCRdb independently ran MiXCR on the 5' RACE reads; one entry per CDR3 protein. The sample lists about 1,600,000 distinct CDR3 sequences, 42% occurring once. The sequenced material came from blood. Receptor source: a woman aged 18-30 years in good health.

This rearrangement joins TRBV5-1 to TRBJ2-7; maybe TRBD2 (6 bases). Germline V lookup: CDR1 SGHRS, CDR2 YFSETQ. Trimming removed 5 bases at V and 6 bases at J, with 15 bases between. The CDR3 sequence is 13 residues long. For the CDR3, the DNA is TGCGCCAGCAGTAGCGGCGAGAACTCCGAGCAGTACTTC. Translated: CASSSGENSEQYF.

This clonotype appeared a few times. J is TRBJ2-7 and V is TRBV12-3 or TRBV12-4, with unresolved D. The CDR3 consists of 11 residues. V lost 5 bases and J 6 bases, leaving 8 bases between the germline ends. The chain's CDR3 is CASSTFGEQYF. CDR3 nucleotide sequence: TGTGCCAGCAGTACCTTTGGCGAGCAGTACTTC.

V and J are TRBV20-1 and TRBJ1-6, with 7 bases matching TRBD1. Germline V gene data show CDR1 as DFQATT and CDR2 as SNEGSKA (reference sequence). J was trimmed by 6 bases and V by 5 bases; bases with no gene match: 7. This CDR3 has 14 residues. Written as DNA, the CDR3 is TGCAGTGCTGGGCCGACAGGGATTAATTCACCCCTCCACTTT. Its protein product is CSAGPTGINSPLHF.

The genes are TRBV5-1 and TRBJ2-4; D unclear. The J call may be wrong; the DNA end is better matched by TRBJ2-7. This CDR3 has 13 amino acids. Germline V gene lookup returns CDR1 SGHRS and CDR2 YFSETQ. The CDR3 loop reads CASSLVSKTEQYF. The DNA of the CDR3 is TGCGCCAGCAGCTTGGTGTCCAAGACCGAGCAGTACTTC.

V and J are TRBV20-1 and TRBJ1-1, with a weak D call TRBD1 (6 bases). V shed 7 bases and J shed 4 bases, with 22 bases lying between them. This CDR3 contains 15 residues. Germline lookup yields CDR1 DFQATT and CDR2 SNEGSKA (reference sequence). CDR3 DNA sequence: TGCAGTGTGGCGGAACGACGGACAGCCCCCACTGAAGCTTTCTTT. This encodes CSVAERRTAPTEAFF.

The chain combines TRBV7-9 with TRBJ2-3; no definite D call. Germline V gene sequence: CDR1 SEHNR, CDR2 FQNEAQ (reference sequence). The CDR3 consists of 15 residues. V was pared by 3 bases and J by 7 bases, with 17 bases between. CDR3 bases: TGTGCCAGCAGCTTTCCCCTGGCGGTCAAGAATACGCAGTATTTT. As protein: CASSFPLAVKNTQYF. Full variable domain (missing parts from reference TRBV7-9 and TRBJ2-3): DTGVSQNPRHKITKRGQNVTFRCDPISEHNRLYWYRQTLGQGPEFLTYFQNEAQLEKSRLLSDRFSAERPKGSFSTLEIQRTEQGDSAMYLCASSFPLAVKNTQYFGPGTRLTVL.

This sequence joins TRBV10-3 and TRBJ1-1; unclear D gene. V gave up 0 bases and J gave up 7 bases, with 12 bases separating them. CDR1 is ENHRY, CDR2 SYGVKD, per germline. This CDR3 has 14 residues. CDR3 in amino acids: CAISESQSLDEAFF. The CDR3 nucleotides are TGTGCCATCAGTGAGTCTCAAAGCCTCGATGAAGCTTTCTTT.

This clonotype appeared a few times. This chain joins TRBV7-9 and TRBJ2-7, with 11 bases fitting TRBD2. The CDR3 is made up of 18 amino acids. V shed 5 bases, J shed 4 bases, and the junction held 16 bases outside the gene matches. Germline V gene lookup returns CDR1 SEHNR and CDR2 FQNEAQ (reference sequence). The CDR3 here is CASSGRLAGQQIGYEQYF. In DNA, the CDR3 is TGTGCCAGCAGCGGGAGACTAGCGGGACAACAAATTGGATACGAGCAGTACTTC.

V usage is TRBV7-2 and J usage is TRBJ2-2, with 11 bases identical to TRBD1. V was clipped by 3 bases and J by 1 base; unmatched bases: 1. Germline V gene sequence: CDR1 SGHTA, CDR2 FQGNSA. This CDR3 region has 16 residues. CDR3: CASSFGTGGNTGELFF. The CDR3 DNA reads TGTGCCAGCAGCTTTGGGACAGGGGGGAACACCGGGGAGCTGTTTTTT.

This clonotype has more than one count but fewer than ten. The DNA is omitted, as the CDR3 cannot be located on it reliably, and the CDR3 follows TCRdb's listing. CDR3 amino acids: CASILEETVPTEAFF. The chain has TRBV2 and TRBJ1-1. The CDR3 totals 15 residues, both ends included. In germline, CDR1 is SNHLY, CDR2 FYNNEI.

The rearrangement joins TRBV13 to TRBJ2-1; unclear D gene. This CDR3 has 17 amino acids. Germline-derived CDR1 and CDR2 are PRHDT and FYEKMQ (reference sequence). V shed 1 base and J shed 0 bases, with 13 bases lying between them. This CDR3 reads CASSLVRAKRSYNEQFF. DNA for the CDR3: TGTGCCAGCAGCTTAGTTAGGGCAAAACGCTCCTACAATGAGCAGTTCTTC.

This clonotype occurred a few times. The chain carries TRBV29-1 and TRBJ1-2; 8 positions match TRBD1. Germline CDR1 SQVTM, CDR2 ANQGSEA. The CDR3 spans 12 residues. Trimming removed 7 bases from V and 3 bases from J; junction bases left unmatched: 4. CDR3 nucleotides: TGCAGCGGTGGACAGGGTGACTATGGCTACACCTTC. It translates to CSGGQGDYGYTF. Complete variable domain (other parts from reference TRBV29-1 and TRBJ1-2): SAVISQKPSRDICQRGTSLTIQCQVDSQVTMMFWYRQQPGQSLTLIATANQGSEATYESGFVIDKFPISRPNLTFSTLTVSNMSPEDSSIYLCSGGQGDYGYTFGSGTRLTVV.

The gene calls are TRBV28 and TRBJ2-1; tentatively, D is TRBD1 (6 bases). The CDR3 extends over 13 amino acids. V shed 0 bases and J shed 10 bases, with 10 bases lying between them. Germline CDR1 is MDHEN and CDR2 is SYDVKM. CDR3 sequence reads: CASSLWSTGEQFF. The DNA of the CDR3 is TGTGCCAGCAGTTTATGGTCAACAGGGGAGCAGTTCTTC.

The chain recombines TRBV12-3 or TRBV12-4 with TRBJ2-7; TRBD2 matches 7 bases. The junction had 4 bases not matched to a gene; V was cut back by 2 bases and J by 3 bases. The CDR3 consists of 14 residues. The DNA of the CDR3 is TGTGCCAGCAGTTTACGGCTAGCGGTCTACGAGCAGTACTTC. Its translation: CASSLRLAVYEQYF.

This chain connects TRBV7-2 to TRBJ2-1, with 11 bases aligning to TRBD2. The CDR3 spans 15 residues. Trimming removed 5 bases from V and 7 bases from J; junction bases left unmatched: 7. CDR1 SGHTA and CDR2 FQGNSA come from the germline V gene. The CDR3, as DNA: TGTGCCAGCAGCGTGACTAGCGGGAATGGAAATGAGCAGTTCTTC. The encoded protein is CASSVTSGNGNEQFF.

The gene calls are TRBV3-1 and TRBJ2-1; unclear D gene. CDR3 length: 13 amino acids. Germline V gene data show CDR1 as LGHDT and CDR2 as YNNKEL (reference sequence). With 1 base removed from V and 3 bases from J, the gap between germline ends came to 4 bases. The CDR3 DNA sequence: TGTGCCAGCAGCCAAGCGGACTACAATGAGCAGTTCTTC. It yields the protein CASSQADYNEQFF.

The chain recombines TRBV10-3 with TRBJ2-3; D gene ambiguous. The CDR3 loop spans 14 amino acids. In germline, CDR1 is ENHRY, CDR2 SYGVKD. Trimming took off 0 bases at V and 2 bases at J, with 6 bases between the two ends. CDR3 bases: TGTGCCATCAGTGAGTCGCCAGACACAGATACGCAGTATTTT. This codes for CAISESPDTDTQYF.

The V gene is TRBV4-1, the J gene TRBJ2-7; TRBD1 matches at 10 bases. The ends lost 8 bases at V and 2 bases at J; junction bases unmatched: 6. Germline CDR1 is MGHRA and CDR2 is YSYEKL. This CDR3 is 14 amino acids long. CDR3 amino acids: CASGLGQGAYEQYF. CDR3 coding DNA: TGCGCCAGCGGCCTCGGACAGGGGGCCTACGAGCAGTACTTC.

This rearrangement joins TRBV5-8 to TRBJ1-6; D uncertain. Looked up from germline, CDR1 is SGHTS and CDR2 is YDEGEE. This CDR3 is built from 16 residues. The V end lost 2 bases, the J end lost 9 bases, and 18 bases lay between the germline ends. Here the CDR3 reads CASSFRGVRGGSPLHF. Here the CDR3 DNA reads TGTGCCAGCAGCTTCCGCGGAGTCCGGGGTGGTTCACCCCTCCACTTT.

The V gene is TRBV3-1, the J gene TRBJ2-1, with 12 bases that match TRBD2. In germline, CDR1 is LGHDT, CDR2 YNNKEL (reference sequence). Trimming removed 5 bases from V and 0 bases from J; junction bases left unmatched: 11. This CDR3 comprises 19 residues. The CDR3 here is CASSAGLAGLLSSYNEQFF. The DNA for the CDR3 is TGTGCCAGCAGCGCCGGACTAGCGGGGTTACTGAGCTCCTACAATGAGCAGTTCTTC.

This chain links TRBV7-9 with TRBJ2-1, with TRBD2 matching 7 bases. Losses at the gene ends were 5 bases for V and 8 bases for J; bases not matched to a gene: 15. CDR3 length: 16 amino acids. CDR1 is SEHNR, CDR2 FQNEAQ, per germline (reference sequence). CDR3 sequence (DNA): TGTGCCAGCAGCCATCCGCGGCTAGCGGATTACCATGAGCAGTTCTTC. Protein sequence: CASSHPRLADYHEQFF.

This clonotype occurred a few times. The chain is built from TRBV5-1 and TRBJ2-5; the match to TRBD2 covers 9 bases. V was clipped by 2 bases and J by 5 bases; unmatched bases: 10. Germline lookup yields CDR1 SGHRS and CDR2 YFSETQ. This CDR3 has 16 amino acids. CDR3 in amino acids: CASSFGSGGQGETQYF. The CDR3 nucleotides read TGCGCCAGCAGCTTTGGTAGCGGGGGCCAAGGGGAGACCCAGTACTTC.

This clonotype turned up a few times. The rearrangement links TRBV20-1 to TRBJ2-1; 7 bases align to TRBD2. This CDR3 contains 16 residues. The V segment lost 3 bases and the J segment 6 bases; nucleotides outside the gene matches: 14. Germline V gene sequence: CDR1 DFQATT, CDR2 SNEGSKA (reference sequence). The CDR3 region is CSARGTLRERGNEQFF. CDR3 coding DNA: TGCAGTGCTAGGGGTACCTTGCGGGAGAGGGGCAATGAGCAGTTCTTC.

As to this clonotype: A read error may produce the germline difference seen at one junction end. The chain uses TRBV20-1 and TRBJ2-3; a possible D gene is TRBD2 (6 bases). The CDR3 sequence is 14 residues long. Germline loops: CDR1 DFQATT, CDR2 SNEGSKA (reference sequence). DNA of the CDR3: TGCAATGCTAGAGATATTGGAGGGACAGATACGCAGTATTTT. Translated, it gives CNARDIGGTDTQYF.

This clonotype was seen only once. CDR3 loop: CASSPVQGGTDTQYF. In DNA, the CDR3 is TGTGCCAGCAGCCCCGTACAGGGGGGCACAGATACGCAGTATTTT. The chain links TRBV3-1 to TRBJ2-3, with 8 bases fitting TRBD1. This CDR3 contains 15 residues. Germline loops: CDR1 LGHDT, CDR2 YNNKEL (reference sequence). With V trimmed by 4 bases and J by 1 base, 4 bases remained unmatched.

The chain carries TRBV7-2 and TRBJ2-7, with D possibly being TRBD1 (5 bases). V was shortened by 1 base and J by 2 bases, with 18 bases between the two germline ends. This CDR3 contains 17 residues. Germline V gene sequence: CDR1 SGHTA, CDR2 FQGNSA. CDR3 protein: CASSLVTDSRFPYEQYF. CDR3 bases: TGTGCCAGCAGCTTAGTAACAGACAGTCGATTTCCCTACGAGCAGTACTTC. The full variable domain, rest sourced from reference TRBV7-2 and TRBJ2-7, is GAGVSQSPSNKVTEKGKDVELRCDPISGHTALYWYRQSLGQGLEFLIYFQGNSAPDKSGLPSDRFSAERTGGSVSTLTIQRTQQEDSAVYLCASSLVTDSRFPYEQYFGPGTRLTVT.

The chain couples TRBV7-6 to TRBJ1-6; unclear D gene. V was trimmed by 6 bases and J by 10 bases, leaving 22 bases between them. The CDR3 is 16 residues long. Germline V gives CDR1 SGHVS, CDR2 FNYEAQ. The CDR3, as DNA: TGTGCCAGCAGTCGGGAGCCGGAGATTAAGGGCTCACCCCTCCACTTT. Translation: CASSREPEIKGSPLHF.

The sample holds one count of this clonotype. The chain employs TRBV5-1 and TRBJ1-1; the D gene is possibly TRBD1 (5 bases). Germline V gene lookup returns CDR1 SGHRS and CDR2 YFSETQ. Trimming took 6 bases from V and 8 from J, leaving 20 bases between them. The CDR3 covers 14 residues. The CDR3 protein is CASKSGAGMAEAFF. The CDR3 DNA is TGCGCCAGCAAATCCGGCGCAGGGATGGCCGAAGCTTTCTTT.